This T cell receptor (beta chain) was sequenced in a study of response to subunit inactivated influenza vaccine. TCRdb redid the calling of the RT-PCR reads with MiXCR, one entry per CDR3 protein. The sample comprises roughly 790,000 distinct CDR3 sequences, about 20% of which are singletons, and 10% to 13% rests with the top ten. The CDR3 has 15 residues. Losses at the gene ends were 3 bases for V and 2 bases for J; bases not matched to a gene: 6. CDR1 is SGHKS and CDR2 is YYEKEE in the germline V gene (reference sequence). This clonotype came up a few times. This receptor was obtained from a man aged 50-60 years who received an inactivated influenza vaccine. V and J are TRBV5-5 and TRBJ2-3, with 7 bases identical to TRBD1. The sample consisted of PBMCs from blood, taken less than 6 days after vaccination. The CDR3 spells CASSSLGQNTDTQYF. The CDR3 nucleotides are TGTGCCAGCAGCTCGTTGGGACAGAACACAGATACGCAGTATTTT.